This T cell receptor (beta chain) was recovered during a study of tumor and adjacent non-tumor tissue in lung cancer. Study-level information: Aged 31 to 76 years, patients included 10 men and several women with stage I to III disease. Whole-study findings and limits: Tumor tissue had significantly higher TCR diversity than normal lung.

A modified ARM-PCR protocol with three rounds of nested PCR amplified TCRbeta. TCRdb passed the multiplex PCR reads through MiXCR, listing each CDR3 protein once. The sample includes about 110,000 distinct CDR3 sequences, 84% seen only once; the top ten take under 25%. CDR3 length: 14 residues. V lost 9 bases to trimming and J lost 3 bases, with 17 bases between them. As to this clonotype: The antigen remains undetermined.

RNA was extracted from bulk tissue without any cell sorting. This clonotype was obtained from an older man with non-small cell lung cancer. Sequencing was done on a sample of lung tumor tissue. The chain couples TRBV12-3 or TRBV12-4 to TRBJ1-2; D is perhaps TRBD1 (5 bases). The CDR3 DNA reads TGTGCCAGTAGCCAGAGGGGCACATACTATGGCTACACCTTC. Amino acids: CASSQRGTYYGYTF.